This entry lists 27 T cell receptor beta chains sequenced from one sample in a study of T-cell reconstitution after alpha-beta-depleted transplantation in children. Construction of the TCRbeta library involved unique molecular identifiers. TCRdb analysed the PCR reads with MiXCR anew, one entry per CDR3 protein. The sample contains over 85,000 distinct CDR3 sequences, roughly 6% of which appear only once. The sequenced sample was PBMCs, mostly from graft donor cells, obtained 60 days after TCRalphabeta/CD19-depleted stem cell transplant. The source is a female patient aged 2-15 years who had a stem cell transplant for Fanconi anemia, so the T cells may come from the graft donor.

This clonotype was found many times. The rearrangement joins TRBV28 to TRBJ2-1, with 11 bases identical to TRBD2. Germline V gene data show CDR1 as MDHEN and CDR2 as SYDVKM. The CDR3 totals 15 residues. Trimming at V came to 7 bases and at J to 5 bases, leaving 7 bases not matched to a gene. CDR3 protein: CASIGGLAVHNEQFF. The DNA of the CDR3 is TGTGCCAGCATTGGGGGACTAGCGGTCCACAATGAGCAGTTCTTC.

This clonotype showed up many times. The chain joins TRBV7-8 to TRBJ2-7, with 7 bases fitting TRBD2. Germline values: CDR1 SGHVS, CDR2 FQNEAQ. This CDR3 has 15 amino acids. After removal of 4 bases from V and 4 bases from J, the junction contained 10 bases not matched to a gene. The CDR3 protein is CASSSRRGIPYEQYF. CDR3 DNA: TGTGCCAGCAGCTCCCGGCGGGGGATCCCATACGAGCAGTACTTC. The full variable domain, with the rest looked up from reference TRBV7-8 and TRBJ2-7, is GAGVSQSPRYKVAKRGQDVALRCDPISGHVSLFWYQQALGQGPEFLTYFQNEAQLDKSGLPSDRFFAERPEGSVSTLKIQRTQQEDSAVYLCASSSRRGIPYEQYFGPGTRLTVT.

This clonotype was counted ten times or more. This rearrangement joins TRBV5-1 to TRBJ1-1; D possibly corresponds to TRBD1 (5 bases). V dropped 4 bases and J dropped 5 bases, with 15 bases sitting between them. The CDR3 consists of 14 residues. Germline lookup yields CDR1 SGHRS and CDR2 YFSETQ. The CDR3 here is CASSLVRGGTEAFF. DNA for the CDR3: TGCGCCAGCAGCCTTGTTAGGGGAGGGACTGAAGCTTTCTTT.

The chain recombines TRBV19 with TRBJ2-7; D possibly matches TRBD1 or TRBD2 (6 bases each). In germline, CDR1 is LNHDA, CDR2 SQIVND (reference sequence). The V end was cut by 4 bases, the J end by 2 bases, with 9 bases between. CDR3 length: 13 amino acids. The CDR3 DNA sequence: TGTGCCAGTAGTAAGGGGGGCCCCTACGAGCAGTACTTC. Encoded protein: CASSKGGPYEQYF. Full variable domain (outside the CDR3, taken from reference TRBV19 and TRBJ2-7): DGGITQSPKYLFRKEGQNVTLSCEQNLNHDAMYWYRQDPGQGLRLIYYSQIVNDFQKGDIAEGYSVSREKKESFPLTVTSAQKNPTAFYLCASSKGGPYEQYFGPGTRLTVT.

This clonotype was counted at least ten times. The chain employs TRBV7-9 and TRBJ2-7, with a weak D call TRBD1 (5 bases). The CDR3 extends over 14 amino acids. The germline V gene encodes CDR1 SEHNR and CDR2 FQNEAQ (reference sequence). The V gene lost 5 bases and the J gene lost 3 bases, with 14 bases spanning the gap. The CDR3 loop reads CASSLWGRSYEQYF. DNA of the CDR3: TGTGCCAGCAGCCTGTGGGGCAGGAGCTACGAGCAGTACTTC.

The DNA for the CDR3 is TGTGCCAGCAGCATAAGCGGATCCACAGATACGCAGTATTTT. Protein product: CASSISGSTDTQYF. The chain uses TRBV7-2 and TRBJ2-3; D is possibly TRBD2 (5 bases). The CDR3 contains 14 residues. CDR1 and CDR2 from the germline V gene are SGHTA and FQGNSA. V was pared by 5 bases and J by 2 bases, with 11 bases between.

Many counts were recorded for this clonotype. In DNA form, the CDR3 reads TGCAGCTCATCCGGGACAGCCCCTTACAATGAGCAGTTCTTC. This codes for CSSSGTAPYNEQFF. The chain is built from TRBV29-1 and TRBJ2-1, with 7 bases that match TRBD1. Germline CDR1 reads SQVTM; CDR2 reads ANQGSEA. Trimming at V came to 8 bases and at J to 4 bases, leaving 11 bases not matched to a gene. The CDR3 is 14 amino acids.

As DNA, the CDR3 is TGCAGTGCTAGGGTGCGGGGATTCTCCTACAATGAGCAGTTCTTC. Its translation: CSARVRGFSYNEQFF. The V call is TRBV20-1, the J call TRBJ2-1, with D perhaps matching TRBD2 (6 bases). The CDR3 has 15 residues. V was clipped by 3 bases and J by 0 bases, with 12 bases between them. Germline loops: CDR1 DFQATT, CDR2 SNEGSKA (reference sequence).

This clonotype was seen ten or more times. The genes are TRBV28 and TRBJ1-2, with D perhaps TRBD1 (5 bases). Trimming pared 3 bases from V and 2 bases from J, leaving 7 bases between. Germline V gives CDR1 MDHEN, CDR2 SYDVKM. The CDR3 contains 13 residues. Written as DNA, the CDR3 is TGTGCCAGCAGTTTTGGGGGGAACTATGGCTACACCTTC. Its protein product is CASSFGGNYGYTF.

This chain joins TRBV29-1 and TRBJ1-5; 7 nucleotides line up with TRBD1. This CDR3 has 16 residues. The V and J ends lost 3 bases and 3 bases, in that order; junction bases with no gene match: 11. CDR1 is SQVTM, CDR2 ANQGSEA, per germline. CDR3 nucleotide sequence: TGCAGCGTTGAGCGACAGGGAAGGGTGGACAATCAGCCCCAGCATTTT. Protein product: CSVERQGRVDNQPQHF.

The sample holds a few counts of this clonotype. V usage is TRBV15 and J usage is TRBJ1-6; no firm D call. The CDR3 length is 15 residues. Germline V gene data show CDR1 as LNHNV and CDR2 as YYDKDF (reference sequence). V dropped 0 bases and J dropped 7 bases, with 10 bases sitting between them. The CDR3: CATSRDRPLNSPLHF. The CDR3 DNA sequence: TGTGCCACCAGCAGAGATAGGCCTCTGAATTCACCCCTCCACTTT.

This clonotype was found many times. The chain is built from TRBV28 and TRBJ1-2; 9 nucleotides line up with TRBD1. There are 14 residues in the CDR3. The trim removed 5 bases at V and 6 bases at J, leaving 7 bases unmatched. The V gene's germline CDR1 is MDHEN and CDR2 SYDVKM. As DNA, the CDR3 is TGTGCCAGCAGTACGGGACAGGGAGGTCATGGCTACACCTTC. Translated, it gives CASSTGQGGHGYTF.

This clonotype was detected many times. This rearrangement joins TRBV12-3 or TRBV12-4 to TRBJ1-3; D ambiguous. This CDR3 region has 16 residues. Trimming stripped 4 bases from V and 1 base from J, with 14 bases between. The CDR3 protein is CASSSWGWESGNTIYF. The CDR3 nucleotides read TGTGCCAGCAGTTCGTGGGGTTGGGAGTCTGGAAACACCATATATTTT.

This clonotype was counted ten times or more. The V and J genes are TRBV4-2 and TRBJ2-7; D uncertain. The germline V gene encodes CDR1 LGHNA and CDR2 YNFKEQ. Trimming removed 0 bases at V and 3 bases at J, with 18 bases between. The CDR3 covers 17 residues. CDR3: CASSQDQRSLPYYEQYF. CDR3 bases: TGTGCCAGCAGCCAAGATCAACGGAGTCTCCCCTACTACGAGCAGTACTTC.

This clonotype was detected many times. For the CDR3, the DNA is TGCAGCGTCGATACAGGGGGCGCAGGGACTGAAGCTTTCTTT. It translates to CSVDTGGAGTEAFF. The chain couples TRBV29-1 to TRBJ1-1, with 9 positions matching TRBD1. This CDR3 has 14 amino acids. Germline CDR1 and CDR2: SQVTM and ANQGSEA. After removal of 6 bases from V and 5 bases from J, the junction contained 10 bases not matched to a gene.

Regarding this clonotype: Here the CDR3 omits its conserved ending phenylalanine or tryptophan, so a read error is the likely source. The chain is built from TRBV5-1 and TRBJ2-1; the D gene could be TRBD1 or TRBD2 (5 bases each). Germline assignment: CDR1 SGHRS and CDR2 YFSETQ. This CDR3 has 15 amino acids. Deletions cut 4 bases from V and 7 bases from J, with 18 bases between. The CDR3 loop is CASSNPGPPGNEQFY. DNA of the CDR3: TGCGCCAGCAGCAACCCGGGACCCCCCGGTAATGAGCAGTTCTAC.

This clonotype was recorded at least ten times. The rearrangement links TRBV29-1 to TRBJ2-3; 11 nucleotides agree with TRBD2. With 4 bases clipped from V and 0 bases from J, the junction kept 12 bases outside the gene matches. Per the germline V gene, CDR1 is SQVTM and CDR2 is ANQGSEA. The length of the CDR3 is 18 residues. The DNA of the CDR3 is TGCAGCGTTGGAGACGGACTAGCGGGCTTTCTTAGCACAGATACGCAGTATTTT. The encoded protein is CSVGDGLAGFLSTDTQYF.

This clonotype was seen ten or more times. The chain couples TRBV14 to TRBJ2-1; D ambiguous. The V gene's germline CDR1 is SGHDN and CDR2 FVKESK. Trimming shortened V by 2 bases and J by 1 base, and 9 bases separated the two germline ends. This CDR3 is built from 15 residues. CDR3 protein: CASSQRFWSYNEQFF. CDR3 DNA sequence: TGTGCCAGCAGCCAAAGGTTTTGGTCCTACAATGAGCAGTTCTTC.

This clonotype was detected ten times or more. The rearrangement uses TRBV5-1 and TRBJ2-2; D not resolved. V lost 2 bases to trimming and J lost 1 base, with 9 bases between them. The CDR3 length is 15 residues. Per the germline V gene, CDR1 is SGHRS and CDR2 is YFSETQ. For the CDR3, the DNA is TGCGCCAGCAGCTTCGACTTTCAGAACACCGGGGAGCTGTTTTTT. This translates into CASSFDFQNTGELFF. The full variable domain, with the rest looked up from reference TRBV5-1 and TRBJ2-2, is KAGVTQTPRYLIKTRGQQVTLSCSPISGHRSVSWYQQTPGQGLQFLFEYFSETQRNKGNFPGRFSGRQFSNSRSEMNVSTLELGDSALYLCASSFDFQNTGELFFGEGSRLTVL.

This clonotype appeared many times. The CDR3 here is CASSLGAPNTEAFF. DNA of the CDR3: TGCGCCAGCAGCTTGGGGGCCCCGAACACTGAAGCTTTCTTT. The rearrangement links TRBV5-1 to TRBJ1-1; D unclear. This CDR3 region has 14 residues. Germline V gene lookup returns CDR1 SGHRS and CDR2 YFSETQ. Trimming shortened V by 0 bases and J by 1 base, and 7 bases separated the two germline ends.

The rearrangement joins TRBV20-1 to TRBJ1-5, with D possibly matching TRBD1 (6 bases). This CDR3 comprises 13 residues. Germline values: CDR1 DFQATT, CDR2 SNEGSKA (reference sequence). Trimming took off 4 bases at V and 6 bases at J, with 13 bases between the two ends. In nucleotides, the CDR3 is TGCAGTGCTATGAAGGGGGGGCGTCAGCCCCAGCATTTT. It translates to CSAMKGGRQPQHF.

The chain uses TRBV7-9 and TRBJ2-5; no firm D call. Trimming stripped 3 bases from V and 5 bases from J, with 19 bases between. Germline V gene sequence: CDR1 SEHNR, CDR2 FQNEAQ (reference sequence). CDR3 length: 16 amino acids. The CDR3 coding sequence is TGTGCCAGCAGCTTCTATTTTCTTACTCAAGTTGAGACCCAGTACTTC. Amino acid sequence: CASSFYFLTQVETQYF. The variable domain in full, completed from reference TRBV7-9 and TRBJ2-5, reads DTGVSQNPRHKITKRGQNVTFRCDPISEHNRLYWYRQTLGQGPEFLTYFQNEAQLEKSRLLSDRFSAERPKGSFSTLEIQRTEQGDSAMYLCASSFYFLTQVETQYFGPGTRLLVL.

The CDR3 bases are TGCGCCAGCAGCTTCCGGGGGAATAACAGCTACGAGCAGTACTTC. Translation: CASSFRGNNSYEQYF. V usage is TRBV5-1 and J usage is TRBJ2-7; D perhaps matches TRBD2 (6 bases). This CDR3 spans 15 amino acids. Germline V lookup: CDR1 SGHRS, CDR2 YFSETQ. Trimming removed 2 bases from V and 3 bases from J, with 15 bases in between.

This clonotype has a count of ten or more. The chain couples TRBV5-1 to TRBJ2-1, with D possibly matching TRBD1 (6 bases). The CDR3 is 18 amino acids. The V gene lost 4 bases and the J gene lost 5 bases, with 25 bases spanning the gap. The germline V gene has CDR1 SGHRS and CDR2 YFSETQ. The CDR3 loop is CASSLPRVAGDRHNEQFF. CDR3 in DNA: TGCGCCAGCAGCCTGCCTCGCGTCGCAGGGGATCGGCACAATGAGCAGTTCTTC.

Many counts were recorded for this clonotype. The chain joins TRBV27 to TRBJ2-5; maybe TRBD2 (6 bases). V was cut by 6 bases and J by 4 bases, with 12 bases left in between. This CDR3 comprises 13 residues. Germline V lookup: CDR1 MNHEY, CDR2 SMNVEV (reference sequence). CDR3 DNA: TGTGCCAGCAGGATACTAGCTGCAGAGACCCAGTACTTC. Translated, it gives CASRILAAETQYF.

The CDR3 protein is CASSVDWGPGNEQFF. The CDR3, as DNA: TGTGCCAGCAGCGTAGACTGGGGGCCGGGGAATGAGCAGTTCTTC. The J gene is TRBJ2-1, the V gene TRBV9, with a weak D call TRBD1 (6 bases). With 0 bases removed from V and 7 bases from J, the gap between germline ends came to 14 bases. In germline, CDR1 is SGDLS, CDR2 YYNGEE. There are 15 residues in the CDR3.

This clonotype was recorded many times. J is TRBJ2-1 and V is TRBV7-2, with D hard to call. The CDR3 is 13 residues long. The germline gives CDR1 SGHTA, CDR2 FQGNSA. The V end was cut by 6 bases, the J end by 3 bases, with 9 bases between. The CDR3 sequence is CASRYNIYNEQFF. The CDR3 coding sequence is TGTGCCAGCAGATATAATATCTACAATGAGCAGTTCTTC.